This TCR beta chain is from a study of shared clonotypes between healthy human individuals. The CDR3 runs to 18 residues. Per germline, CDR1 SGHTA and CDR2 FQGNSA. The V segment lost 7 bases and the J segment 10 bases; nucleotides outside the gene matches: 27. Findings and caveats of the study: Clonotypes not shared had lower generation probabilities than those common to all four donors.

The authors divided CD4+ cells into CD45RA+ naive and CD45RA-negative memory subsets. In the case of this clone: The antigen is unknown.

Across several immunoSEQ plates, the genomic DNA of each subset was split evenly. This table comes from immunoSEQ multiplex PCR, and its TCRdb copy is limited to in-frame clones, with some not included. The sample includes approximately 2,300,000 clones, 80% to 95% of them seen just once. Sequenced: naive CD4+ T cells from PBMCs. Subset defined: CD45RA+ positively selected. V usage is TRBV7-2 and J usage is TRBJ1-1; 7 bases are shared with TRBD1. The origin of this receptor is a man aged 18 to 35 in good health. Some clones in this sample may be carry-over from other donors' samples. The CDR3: CASTPPLRGLRFSYGAFF. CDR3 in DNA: TGTGCCAGCACCCCGCCCCTGAGGGGGCTCCGATTTTCGTACGGAGCTTTCTTT.